Below, 24 T cell receptor beta chains from the same sample are listed, as sequenced in a study of Graves' ophthalmopathy and Graves' hyperthyroidism. Amplified TCR beta CDR3 regions were obtained using RNA transcripts as template. A first-round RT-PCR used HTBI primers, followed by a second-round multiplex PCR. A single record per CDR3 protein comes from TCRdb applying MiXCR to the multiplex PCR reads. The sample yields around 1,000,000 distinct CDR3 sequences, around a third seen once. Sequencing was done on a sample of peripheral blood or thyroid tissue (not recorded which). These receptor sequences come from an adult man with Graves' hyperthyroidism.

This clonotype appeared once. The chain uses TRBV5-6 and TRBJ2-5; D gene uncertain. CDR1 is SGHDT, CDR2 YYEEEE, per germline. V was cut by 0 bases and J by 2 bases, with 11 bases left in between. CDR3 length: 15 residues. CDR3 coding DNA: TGTGCCAGCAGCTTGGCCCTCGGGCAGCAAGAGACCCAGTACTTC. Amino acids: CASSLALGQQETQYF.

The genes are TRBV7-8 and TRBJ2-3; D is perhaps TRBD1 or TRBD2 (5 bases each). This CDR3 has 14 residues. V was shortened by 3 bases and J by 11 bases, with 18 bases between the two germline ends. CDR1 is SGHVS and CDR2 is FQNEAQ in the germline V gene. The CDR3 sequence is CASSLGVVLPQQYF. The CDR3 region has the DNA TGTGCCAGCAGCTTGGGGGTGGTCCTCCCTCAGCAGTATTTT. The whole variable domain, remainder taken from reference TRBV7-8 and TRBJ2-3, is GAGVSQSPRYKVAKRGQDVALRCDPISGHVSLFWYQQALGQGPEFLTYFQNEAQLDKSGLPSDRFFAERPEGSVSTLKIQRTQQEDSAVYLCASSLGVVLPQQYFGPGTRLTVL.

This clonotype was recorded many times. This chain links TRBV20-1 with TRBJ1-1; D is unresolved. The CDR3 loop spans 12 amino acids. The germline V gene has CDR1 DFQATT and CDR2 SNEGSKA (reference sequence). Trimming took off 3 bases at V and 1 base at J, with 6 bases between the two ends. The CDR3 loop is CSARTANTEAFF. CDR3 DNA sequence: TGCAGTGCTAGGACTGCGAACACTGAAGCTTTCTTT.

This clonotype was detected ten times or more. V is TRBV29-1 and J is TRBJ2-7; a weak D match, TRBD1 (6 bases). Looked up from germline, CDR1 is SQVTM and CDR2 is ANQGSEA. The CDR3 covers 14 residues. Trimming took off 7 bases at V and 6 bases at J, with 22 bases between the two ends. The DNA for the CDR3 is TGCAGCGCTGGGGGCGGCGGGTACAATAGCGAGCAGTACTTC. Its translation is CSAGGGGYNSEQYF.

This clonotype came up many times. The chain is built from TRBV25-1 and TRBJ1-3; D uncertain. This CDR3 has 13 residues. Per the germline V gene, CDR1 is MGHDK and CDR2 is SYGVNS. V dropped 1 base and J dropped 5 bases, with 6 bases sitting between them. CDR3 nucleotides: TGTGCCAGCAGTGAATGGGTCCGAAACACCATATATTTT. Protein product: CASSEWVRNTIYF.

This clonotype was recorded at least ten times. The chain is built from TRBV7-2 and TRBJ1-1; D is possibly TRBD1 (6 bases). V dropped 1 base and J dropped 5 bases, with 14 bases sitting between them. Germline-derived CDR1 and CDR2 are SGHTA and FQGNSA. The CDR3 sequence is 15 residues long. The chain's CDR3 is CASSLGLLGATEAFF. The CDR3 DNA sequence: TGTGCCAGCAGCTTAGGGTTGTTGGGGGCAACTGAAGCTTTCTTT.

This clonotype was recorded many times. The chain links TRBV7-9 to TRBJ2-7; D possibly corresponds to TRBD2 (5 bases). V lost 5 bases to trimming and J lost 3 bases, with 8 bases between them. Germline V gene lookup returns CDR1 SEHNR and CDR2 FQNEAQ (reference sequence). There are 12 residues in the CDR3. The CDR3 DNA is TGTGCCAGCAGCCTCCGGGACTACGAGCAGTACTTC. Its translation is CASSLRDYEQYF.

Many counts were recorded for this clonotype. This chain connects TRBV19 to TRBJ2-7; D may be TRBD1 or TRBD2 (5 bases each). The CDR3 has 13 amino acids. Trimming took 8 bases from V and 3 from J, leaving 14 bases between them. CDR1 LNHDA and CDR2 SQIVND come from the germline V gene (reference sequence). CDR3 coding DNA: TGTGCCAGTGGCCGGGACGGGGTCTACGAGCAGTACTTC. Translated, it gives CASGRDGVYEQYF.

A remark on this clonotype: A much larger clone is a single base away; this may be a read error. The chain couples TRBV10-2 to TRBJ1-1; D not resolved. The V gene's germline CDR1 is WSHSY and CDR2 SAAADI. The CDR3 has 15 amino acids. Trimming left V 2 bases short and J 5 bases short, with 15 bases between. CDR3 nucleotides: TGCGCCAGCAGTGAGGGGGTCGGCGGTGGGACTGAAGCTTTCTTT. The encoded protein is CASSEGVGGGTEAFF.

This clonotype appeared many times. The chain uses TRBV29-1 and TRBJ1-4; a weak D match, TRBD1 (5 bases). The ends were cut back, 7 bases at V and 3 bases at J, with 12 bases in the middle. This CDR3 region has 13 residues. The V gene's germline CDR1 is SQVTM and CDR2 ANQGSEA. The CDR3 loop reads CSGGGGANEKLFF. The DNA of the CDR3 is TGCAGCGGTGGGGGGGGAGCTAATGAAAAACTGTTTTTT.

The gene calls are TRBV7-2 and TRBJ1-6; D may be TRBD1 (6 bases). Per germline, CDR1 SGHTA and CDR2 FQGNSA. V lost 5 bases to trimming and J lost 13 bases, with 21 bases between them. The CDR3 length is 15 residues. This CDR3 reads CASSAEGGGNQPLHF. The CDR3 DNA sequence: TGTGCCAGCAGCGCAGAGGGGGGCGGCAATCAGCCCCTCCACTTT.

This clonotype has a single count. The chain employs TRBV5-1 and TRBJ2-5, with D perhaps being TRBD1 or TRBD2 (5 bases each). There are 14 residues in the CDR3. CDR1 and CDR2 from the germline V gene are SGHRS and YFSETQ. The V and J ends lost 3 bases and 9 bases respectively, with 18 bases between them. The CDR3 is CASSWDGNNQPQYF. The CDR3 DNA reads as TGCGCCAGCAGCTGGGACGGAAACAATCAGCCCCAGTACTTC.

V and J are TRBV12-3 or TRBV12-4 and TRBJ2-2; D is perhaps TRBD1 (5 bases). The CDR3 totals 15 residues. Between the trimmed V and J ends, which lost 11 bases and 7 bases, there was a span of 23 bases. The CDR3 bases are TGTGCCGGCACCCTGGACCAGGGCGTGAGCGGGGAGCTGTTTTTT. This sequence encodes CAGTLDQGVSGELFF.

This clonotype turned up a few times. This chain uses TRBV11-2 with TRBJ2-7; D might be TRBD1 (5 bases). Trimming left V 0 bases short and J 3 bases short, with 12 bases between. This CDR3 is 15 amino acids long. Per germline, CDR1 SGHAT and CDR2 FQNNGV. The CDR3 is CASSLDLGQGYEQYF. The CDR3 DNA is TGTGCCAGCAGCTTAGATCTTGGCCAGGGCTACGAGCAGTACTTC.

Here the CDR3 DNA reads TGCAGTGCTAGAGATGGGGACGGGAACTATGGCTACACCTTC. It yields the protein CSARDGDGNYGYTF. The chain carries TRBV20-1 and TRBJ1-2; D is perhaps TRBD1 (5 bases). With 0 bases removed from V and 2 bases from J, the gap between germline ends came to 10 bases. This CDR3 is 14 amino acids long. Germline V gene sequence: CDR1 DFQATT, CDR2 SNEGSKA (reference sequence).

In its sample, this clonotype was seen a few times. The chain recombines TRBV25-1 with TRBJ2-1, with D perhaps TRBD1 or TRBD2 (5 bases each). This CDR3 is 15 amino acids long. Trimming took off 5 bases at V and 6 bases at J, with 17 bases between the two ends. CDR1 and CDR2 (germline): MGHDK, SYGVNS. CDR3 sequence reads: CASSPRTLRGNEQFF. CDR3 nucleotides: TGTGCCAGCAGTCCCCGGACCCTGAGGGGCAATGAGCAGTTCTTC.

This clonotype occurred many times. This CDR3 reads CASSLARGTDYGYTF. The CDR3 DNA reads TGTGCCAGCAGCTTGGCGCGTGGGACCGACTATGGCTACACCTTC. The V and J genes are TRBV7-2 and TRBJ1-2; a possible D gene is TRBD1 (5 bases). Germline CDR1 reads SGHTA; CDR2 reads FQGNSA. V lost 3 bases to trimming and J lost 3 bases, with 14 bases between them. This CDR3 spans 15 amino acids.

In its sample, this clonotype was seen a few times. This chain links TRBV11-2 with TRBJ2-7; no definite D call. Trimming removed 2 bases at V and 7 bases at J, with 12 bases between. This CDR3 has 13 residues. CDR1 is SGHAT, CDR2 FQNNGV, per germline. The CDR3 bases are TGTGCCAGCAGCTTATCCCCCCCGAGGGAGCAGTACTTC. Its protein product is CASSLSPPREQYF.

This chain connects TRBV7-2 to TRBJ2-5, with no clear D. Germline CDR1 SGHTA, CDR2 FQGNSA. V lost 6 bases and J 2 bases, leaving 10 bases between the germline ends. The CDR3 is made up of 13 amino acids. CDR3 residues: CASRDSNQETQYF. CDR3 nucleotide sequence: TGTGCCAGCAGGGATAGTAATCAAGAGACCCAGTACTTC.

This clonotype has ten or more counts. The chain is built from TRBV10-3 and TRBJ1-6, with 9 bases fitting TRBD1. Looked up from germline, CDR1 is ENHRY and CDR2 is SYGVKD. Losses at the gene ends were 3 bases for V and 5 bases for J; bases not matched to a gene: 5. CDR3 length: 16 amino acids. The CDR3 loop is CAISDSQGADNSPLHF. The CDR3, as DNA: TGTGCCATCAGTGACTCACAGGGGGCCGATAATTCACCCCTCCACTTT.

This clonotype has a handful of counts. The germline gene is not matched at one end of the junction; a read error may be the cause. V is TRBV10-3 and J is TRBJ1-5; TRBD1 is a possible D gene (6 bases). Germline CDR1 ENHRY, CDR2 SYGVKD. The CDR3 totals 14 residues. The DNA of the CDR3 is TGTGCCAGCAGTTATGGGGGCTCATATCAGCCCCAGCATTTT. The encoded protein is CASSYGGSYQPQHF.

A few counts support this clonotype. V and J are TRBV4-3 and TRBJ1-6; D not certain. The CDR3 consists of 17 residues. With 1 base removed from V and 0 bases from J, the gap between germline ends came to 10 bases. Germline V gene sequence: CDR1 LGHNA, CDR2 YSLEER. CDR3: CASSQVIAGSYNSPLHF. DNA of the CDR3: TGCGCCAGCAGCCAAGTCATCGCGGGCTCCTATAATTCACCCCTCCACTTT.

As regards this clonotype: Just one base apart from a much larger clone, this may be a read error. The chain uses TRBV7-2 and TRBJ2-7; D is unclear. Trimming removed 2 bases at V and 0 bases at J, with 11 bases between. The V gene's germline CDR1 is SGHTA and CDR2 FQGNSA. The CDR3 is made up of 15 amino acids. CDR3 sequence (DNA): TGTGCCAGCAGCTTAAGTCCGGGCGACTCCTACGAGCAGTACGTC. Translating gives CASSLSPGDSYEQYV.

The count of this clonotype is one. This rearrangement joins TRBV10-3 to TRBJ1-2; no firm D call. Germline V gene lookup returns CDR1 ENHRY and CDR2 SYGVKD. With 7 bases removed from V and 6 bases from J, the gap between germline ends came to 9 bases. CDR3 length: 11 residues. CDR3 bases: TGTGCCATCACCGGGAACCATGGCTACACCTTC. Amino acids: CAITGNHGYTF.